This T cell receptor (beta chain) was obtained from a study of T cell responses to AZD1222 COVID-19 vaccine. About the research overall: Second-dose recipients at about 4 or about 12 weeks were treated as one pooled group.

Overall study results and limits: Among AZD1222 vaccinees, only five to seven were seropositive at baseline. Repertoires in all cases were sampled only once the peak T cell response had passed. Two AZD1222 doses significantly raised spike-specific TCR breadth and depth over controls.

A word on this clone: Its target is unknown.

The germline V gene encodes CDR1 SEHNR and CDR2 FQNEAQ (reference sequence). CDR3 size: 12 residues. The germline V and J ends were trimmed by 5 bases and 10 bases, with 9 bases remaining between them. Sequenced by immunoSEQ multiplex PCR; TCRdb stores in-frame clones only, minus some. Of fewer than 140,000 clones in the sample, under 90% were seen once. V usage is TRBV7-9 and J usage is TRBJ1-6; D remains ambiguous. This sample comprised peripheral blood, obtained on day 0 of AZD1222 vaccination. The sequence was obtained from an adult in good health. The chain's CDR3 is CASSPSGSPLHF. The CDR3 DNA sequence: TGTGCCAGCAGCCCCTCAGGATCACCCCTCCACTTT.